This TCR beta chain was profiled in a study of CD8+CD57+ T cells in acquired aplastic anemia. Study-wide findings and caveats: Controls and patients did not differ significantly in CD8+ Simpson's diversity. The same twenty-nine CD8+ CDR3 sequences occurred in patients and in controls.

Using genomic DNA as the template, TCR beta VDJ and CDR3 profiling was carried out. TCRdb reanalysed the reads using MiXCR and keeps one entry per CDR3 protein. The sample has some 170,000 distinct CDR3 sequences; roughly 43% are singletons. Remarks on this clonotype: Its cognate antigen is unknown.

The sequenced patients had an expansion of CD8+CD57+ cells seen by flow cytometry. The CDR3 totals 14 residues. CDR1 is SGHKS and CDR2 is YYEKEE in the germline V gene (reference sequence). V lost 4 bases to trimming and J lost 4 bases, with 15 bases between them. V usage is TRBV5-5 and J usage is TRBJ2-7; D may match TRBD1 or TRBD2 (5 bases each). This TCR was sampled from a human donor with aplastic anemia. Sequencing used sorted CD4+, CD8+, or CD8+CD57+ T cells (not recorded which) from PBMCs. In DNA, the CDR3 is TGTGCCAGCAGCCAAGGTGGGGGTAGGTACGAGCAGTACTTC. Its translation is CASSQGGGRYEQYF.